This T cell receptor beta chain was obtained from a study of OX40 agonist ivuxolimab in advanced cancers. Study overall: Three patients had partial responses: one hepatocellular carcinoma, two cutaneous melanoma.

Only in-frame clones appear in the TCRdb table, and some are missing; sequencing was by immunoSEQ multiplex PCR. Among around 69,000 clones, 85% to 90% were seen once, and the ten largest hold under 7.5%. A word on this clone: Its antigen remains unknown.

Systemic immunosuppression or a history of autoimmune disease excluded patients. V was pared by 3 bases and J by 1 base, with 4 bases of the junction left unmatched. This CDR3 has 15 amino acids. From germline, CDR1 is SGDLS and CDR2 YYNGEE. Overall study results and limits: Averaging showed that CD8+ T cells had more expanded clones than CD4+ did. Expanded peripheral T-cell antigen specificity went undetermined.

The sequences come from CD4+ or CD8+ T cells sorted from blood, collected in a trial of the OX40 agonist ivuxolimab. The rearrangement links TRBV9 to TRBJ1-1; 9 bases fit TRBD1. The TCR originated in an adult with an advanced solid tumor such as melanoma, head and neck, liver or kidney cancer. CDR3: CASSDQQGANTEAFF. The CDR3 DNA reads as TGTGCCAGCAGCGATCAACAGGGGGCGAACACTGAAGCTTTCTTT.